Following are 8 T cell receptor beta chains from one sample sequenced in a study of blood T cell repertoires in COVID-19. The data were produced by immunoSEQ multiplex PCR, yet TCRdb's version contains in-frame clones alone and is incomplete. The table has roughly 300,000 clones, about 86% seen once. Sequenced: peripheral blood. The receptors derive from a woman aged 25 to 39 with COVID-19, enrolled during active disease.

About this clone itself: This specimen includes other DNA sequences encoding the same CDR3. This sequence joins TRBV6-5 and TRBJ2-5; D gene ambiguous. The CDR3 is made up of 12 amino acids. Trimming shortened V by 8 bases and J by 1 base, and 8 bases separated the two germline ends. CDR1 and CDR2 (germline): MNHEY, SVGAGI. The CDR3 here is CASSPGQETQYF. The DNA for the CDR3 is TGTGCCAGCTCCCCGGGCCAAGAGACCCAGTACTTC.

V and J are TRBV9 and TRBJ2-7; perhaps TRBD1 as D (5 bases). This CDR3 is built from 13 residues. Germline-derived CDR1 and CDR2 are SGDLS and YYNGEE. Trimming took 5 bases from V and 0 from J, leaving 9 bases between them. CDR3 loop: CASSRTGSYEQYF. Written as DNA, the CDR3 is TGTGCCAGCAGTCGTACAGGCTCCTACGAGCAGTACTTC.

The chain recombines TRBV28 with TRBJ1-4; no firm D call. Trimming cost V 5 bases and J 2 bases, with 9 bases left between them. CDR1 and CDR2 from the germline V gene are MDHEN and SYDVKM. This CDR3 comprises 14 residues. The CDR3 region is CASSMTMTNEKLFF. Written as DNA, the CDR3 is TGTGCCAGCAGTATGACTATGACTAATGAAAAACTGTTTTTT.

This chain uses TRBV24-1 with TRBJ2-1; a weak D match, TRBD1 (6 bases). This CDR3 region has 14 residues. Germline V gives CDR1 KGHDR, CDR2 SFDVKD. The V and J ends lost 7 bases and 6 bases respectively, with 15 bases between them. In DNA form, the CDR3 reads TGTGCCACCAGCTCCCGGGACAACTCCAATGAGCAGTTCTTC. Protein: CATSSRDNSNEQFF.

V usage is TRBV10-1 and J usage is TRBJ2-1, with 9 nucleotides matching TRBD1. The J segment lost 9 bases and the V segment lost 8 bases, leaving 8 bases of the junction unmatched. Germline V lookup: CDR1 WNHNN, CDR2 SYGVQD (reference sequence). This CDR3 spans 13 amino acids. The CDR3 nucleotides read TGCGCCAGCGAGTCGGACAGGGGTACTGAGCAGTTCTTC. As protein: CASESDRGTEQFF.

The CDR3 spells CASRGGESTGELFF. DNA for the CDR3: TGTGCCAGCAGAGGGGGAGAGAGCACCGGGGAGCTGTTTTTT. The chain carries TRBV25-1 and TRBJ2-2; D is possibly TRBD1 (6 bases). V was clipped by 6 bases and J by 4 bases, with 12 bases between them. This CDR3 contains 14 residues. Germline CDR1 is MGHDK and CDR2 is SYGVNS.

The CDR3 loop reads CASSYRTGVNTEAFF. Written as DNA, the CDR3 is TGTGCCAGCAGTTACAGGACAGGGGTGAACACTGAAGCTTTCTTT. J is TRBJ1-1 and V is TRBV6-5; 9 bases align to TRBD1. The CDR3 spans 15 residues. Germline V CDR1 and CDR2: MNHEY, SVGAGI. The V segment lost 2 bases and the J segment 0 bases; nucleotides outside the gene matches: 1.

This CDR3 is CASLPGLPNTGELFF. For the CDR3, the DNA is TGTGCCAGCTTACCGGGACTGCCGAACACCGGGGAGCTGTTTTTT. The V call is TRBV2, the J call TRBJ2-2; a weak D match, TRBD2 (6 bases). The CDR3 is 15 amino acids. Germline-derived CDR1 and CDR2 are SNHLY and FYNNEI. The ends were cut back, 8 bases at V and 0 bases at J, with 13 bases in the middle.